A selection of T cell receptor beta chains follows, all from one sample in a study of blood T cell repertoires in COVID-19. Produced via immunoSEQ multiplex PCR; TCRdb's table is partial and in-frame only. This sample yields under 200,000 clones, of which approximately 80% are seen a single time; 8% belongs to the top ten. Source material: PBMCs or T cells enriched from blood (not recorded which). These receptors originate from a woman aged 45-65 years who had recovered from COVID-19. CDR3s include the opening cysteine and the closing phenylalanine or tryptophan. The D gene is left open where the match is weak. A row's size may be missing; if present it is once, few, many or a size class.

d_call: TRBD1; v_call: TRBV19; cdr3_length: 15; j_call: TRBJ1-1; clone_size: -; cdr3_aa: CASSAETGGNTEAFF; cdr3_nt: TGTGCCAGTAGTGCGGAGACAGGGGGGAACACTGAAGCTTTCTTT
d_call: -; v_call: TRBV7-8; cdr3_length: 11; j_call: TRBJ1-1; clone_size: -; cdr3_aa: CASSLSFEAFF; cdr3_nt: TGTGCCAGCAGCTTGTCCTTTGAAGCTTTCTTT
d_call: TRBD2; v_call: TRBV5-4; cdr3_length: 16; j_call: TRBJ2-3; clone_size: -; cdr3_aa: CASSIGLATSTNTQYF; cdr3_nt: TGTGCCAGCAGCATCGGACTAGCGACTAGCACAAATACGCAGTATTTT
d_call: TRBD1; v_call: TRBV7-9; cdr3_length: 14; j_call: TRBJ1-1; clone_size: -; cdr3_aa: CASSLTGVNTEAFF; cdr3_nt: TGTGCCAGCAGCCTTACAGGGGTGAACACTGAAGCTTTCTTT
d_call: TRBD1; v_call: TRBV28; cdr3_length: 17; j_call: TRBJ1-2; clone_size: -; cdr3_aa: CASSLGGQAVGYSGYTF; cdr3_nt: TGTGCCAGCAGTTTAGGGGGACAGGCCGTCGGATATTCTGGCTACACCTTC
d_call: -; v_call: TRBV12-3/TRBV12-4; cdr3_length: 13; j_call: TRBJ1-3; clone_size: -; cdr3_aa: CASSLRQGNTIYF; cdr3_nt: TGTGCCAGCAGTTTACGACAGGGAAACACCATATATTTT
d_call: TRBD1; v_call: TRBV2; cdr3_length: 15; j_call: TRBJ1-6; clone_size: -; cdr3_aa: CASSSQGKNNSPLHF; cdr3_nt: TGTGCCAGCAGCTCACAGGGGAAGAATAATTCACCCCTCCACTTT
d_call: -; v_call: TRBV19; cdr3_length: 14; j_call: TRBJ2-3; clone_size: -; cdr3_aa: CASSIGEGSDTQYF; cdr3_nt: TGTGCCAGTAGTATCGGTGAGGGCTCAGATACGCAGTATTTT
d_call: TRBD1; v_call: TRBV28; cdr3_length: 12; j_call: TRBJ1-1; clone_size: -; cdr3_aa: CASSLTGLDAFF; cdr3_nt: TGTGCCAGCAGTTTGACAGGGTTGGATGCTTTCTTT
d_call: TRBD1; v_call: TRBV7-6; cdr3_length: 16; j_call: TRBJ2-3; clone_size: -; cdr3_aa: CASSLGGDRGTDTQYF; cdr3_nt: TGTGCCAGCAGCTTAGGAGGGGACAGGGGAACAGATACGCAGTATTTT
d_call: -; v_call: TRBV7-2; cdr3_length: 15; j_call: TRBJ1-5; clone_size: -; cdr3_aa: CASSLGYGAYQPQHF; cdr3_nt: TGTGCCAGCAGCTTAGGGTACGGAGCCTATCAGCCCCAGCATTTT
d_call: TRBD1; v_call: TRBV7-2; cdr3_length: 16; j_call: TRBJ2-2; clone_size: -; cdr3_aa: CASSLAGTANTGELFF; cdr3_nt: TGTGCCAGCAGCTTAGCCGGGACAGCGAACACCGGGGAGCTGTTTTTT
d_call: TRBD1; v_call: TRBV5-4; cdr3_length: 16; j_call: TRBJ2-3; clone_size: -; cdr3_aa: CASTDRATRGTDTQYF; cdr3_nt: TGTGCCAGCACAGACAGGGCCACCCGGGGCACAGATACGCAGTATTTT
d_call: -; v_call: TRBV2; cdr3_length: 15; j_call: TRBJ1-2; clone_size: -; cdr3_aa: CASRARPTPAYGYTF; cdr3_nt: TGTGCCAGCAGGGCCAGGCCCACTCCGGCTTATGGCTACACCTTC
d_call: TRBD1; v_call: TRBV5-1; cdr3_length: 15; j_call: TRBJ1-2; clone_size: -; cdr3_aa: CASRPGQAGSYGYTF; cdr3_nt: TGCGCCAGCAGACCTGGACAGGCCGGATCCTATGGCTACACCTTC
d_call: TRBD1; v_call: TRBV12-5; cdr3_length: 15; j_call: TRBJ2-6; clone_size: -; cdr3_aa: CASGQGHSGANVLTF; cdr3_nt: TGTGCTAGCGGACAGGGCCACTCTGGGGCCAACGTCCTGACTTTC
d_call: -; v_call: TRBV12-3/TRBV12-4; cdr3_length: 13; j_call: TRBJ2-7; clone_size: -; cdr3_aa: CASSLSGPYEQYF; cdr3_nt: TGTGCCAGCAGTTTATCAGGTCCCTACGAGCAGTACTTC
d_call: TRBD1; v_call: TRBV18; cdr3_length: 16; j_call: TRBJ2-7; clone_size: -; cdr3_aa: CASSVGGQGAIYEQYF; cdr3_nt: TGTGCCAGCTCAGTAGGAGGACAGGGGGCGATTTACGAGCAGTACTTC
d_call: TRBD2; v_call: TRBV27; cdr3_length: 14; j_call: TRBJ2-7; clone_size: -; cdr3_aa: CASSFSGSPHEQYF; cdr3_nt: TGTGCCAGCAGCTTTAGCGGGAGTCCCCACGAGCAGTACTTC
d_call: -; v_call: TRBV29-1; cdr3_length: 11; j_call: TRBJ1-1; clone_size: -; cdr3_aa: CSVGVGTEAFF; cdr3_nt: TGCAGCGTCGGAGTTGGCACTGAAGCTTTCTTT
d_call: -; v_call: TRBV5-1; cdr3_length: 13; j_call: TRBJ1-1; clone_size: -; cdr3_aa: CATSPSGNTEAFF; cdr3_nt: TGCGCCACCTCCCCCAGCGGAAACACTGAAGCTTTCTTT
d_call: TRBD2; v_call: TRBV6-2/TRBV6-3; cdr3_length: 16; j_call: TRBJ2-1; clone_size: -; cdr3_aa: CASSYLGTSSYNEQFF; cdr3_nt: TGTGCCAGCAGTTACCTGGGGACTAGTTCCTACAATGAGCAGTTCTTC
d_call: -; v_call: TRBV28; cdr3_length: 13; j_call: TRBJ2-1; clone_size: -; cdr3_aa: CASSLGTHNEQFF; cdr3_nt: TGTGCCAGCAGTTTGGGCACACACAATGAGCAGTTCTTC
d_call: -; v_call: TRBV7-8; cdr3_length: 13; j_call: TRBJ1-3; clone_size: few; cdr3_aa: CASSPYVGNTIYF; cdr3_nt: TGTGCCAGCAGCCCCTACGTGGGAAACACCATATATTTT
d_call: -; v_call: TRBV4-2; cdr3_length: 16; j_call: TRBJ2-2; clone_size: -; cdr3_aa: CASSRRSESNTGELFF; cdr3_nt: TGTGCCAGCAGCCGAAGATCCGAGTCAAACACCGGGGAGCTGTTTTTT
d_call: TRBD2; v_call: TRBV12-3/TRBV12-4; cdr3_length: 12; j_call: TRBJ2-5; clone_size: many; cdr3_aa: CASRPPGGAQYF; cdr3_nt: TGTGCCAGCAGACCCCCCGGGGGGGCCCAGTACTTC
d_call: TRBD2; v_call: TRBV24-1; cdr3_length: 16; j_call: TRBJ2-5; clone_size: -; cdr3_aa: CATSGTREHARETQYF; cdr3_nt: TGTGCCACCAGTGGTACGCGGGAGCATGCACGAGAGACCCAGTACTTC
d_call: TRBD1; v_call: TRBV6-4; cdr3_length: 14; j_call: TRBJ1-1; clone_size: -; cdr3_aa: CASSDNRGRTEAFF; cdr3_nt: TGTGCCAGCAGTGACAACAGGGGGCGAACTGAAGCTTTCTTT
d_call: -; v_call: TRBV9; cdr3_length: 14; j_call: TRBJ2-2; clone_size: -; cdr3_aa: CASSAPAGFGELFF; cdr3_nt: TGTGCCAGCAGCGCCCCCGCCGGGTTCGGGGAGCTGTTTTTT
d_call: -; v_call: TRBV12-3/TRBV12-4; cdr3_length: 11; j_call: TRBJ1-1; clone_size: -; cdr3_aa: CASSSGTEAFF; cdr3_nt: TGTGCCAGCAGTTCGGGCACTGAAGCTTTCTTT
d_call: TRBD2; v_call: TRBV9; cdr3_length: 14; j_call: TRBJ2-3; clone_size: -; cdr3_aa: CASSVGGRTDTQYF; cdr3_nt: TGTGCCAGCAGCGTAGGCGGGAGGACAGATACGCAGTATTTT
d_call: -; v_call: TRBV7-2; cdr3_length: 13; j_call: TRBJ1-5; clone_size: -; cdr3_aa: CASSYSDNQPQHF; cdr3_nt: TGTGCCAGCAGCTACAGTGACAATCAGCCCCAGCATTTT
d_call: TRBD2; v_call: TRBV6-5; cdr3_length: 16; j_call: TRBJ2-1; clone_size: -; cdr3_aa: CASSYSSSGYDNEQFF; cdr3_nt: TGTGCCAGCAGTTACTCGTCTAGCGGGTACGACAATGAGCAGTTCTTC
d_call: TRBD2; v_call: TRBV7-7; cdr3_length: 17; j_call: TRBJ2-5; clone_size: -; cdr3_aa: CASSLAGGLGPQETQYF; cdr3_nt: TGTGCTAGCAGCTTAGCGGGGGGTCTGGGGCCCCAAGAGACCCAGTACTTC
d_call: -; v_call: TRBV2; cdr3_length: 13; j_call: TRBJ2-3; clone_size: -; cdr3_aa: CASRGGPGDTQYF; cdr3_nt: TGTGCCAGCAGGGGGGGGCCCGGGGATACGCAGTATTTT
d_call: -; v_call: TRBV7-3; cdr3_length: 17; j_call: TRBJ2-2; clone_size: -; cdr3_aa: CASSLPPEGSHTGELFF; cdr3_nt: TGTGCCAGCAGCCTCCCCCCGGAGGGCTCCCACACCGGGGAGCTGTTTTTT
d_call: -; v_call: TRBV4-1; cdr3_length: 13; j_call: TRBJ1-5; clone_size: -; cdr3_aa: CASSQDRGRPQHF; cdr3_nt: TGCGCCAGCAGCCAAGATAGGGGGAGGCCCCAGCATTTT
d_call: -; v_call: TRBV2; cdr3_length: 15; j_call: TRBJ2-3; clone_size: -; cdr3_aa: CASRETDISTDTQYF; cdr3_nt: TGTGCCAGCAGGGAAACGGACATTAGCACAGATACGCAGTATTTT
d_call: -; v_call: TRBV11-1; cdr3_length: 15; j_call: TRBJ2-1; clone_size: -; cdr3_aa: CASSPRSDSYNEQFF; cdr3_nt: TGTGCCAGCAGCCCCCGTTCAGACTCCTACAATGAGCAGTTCTTC
d_call: TRBD1; v_call: TRBV19; cdr3_length: 16; j_call: TRBJ1-1; clone_size: -; cdr3_aa: CASSIFPGQTNTEAFF; cdr3_nt: TGTGCCAGTAGTATTTTCCCGGGACAGACGAACACTGAAGCTTTCTTT
d_call: -; v_call: TRBV18; cdr3_length: 15; j_call: TRBJ1-3; clone_size: -; cdr3_aa: CASSAGMVSGNTIYF; cdr3_nt: TGTGCCAGCTCAGCGGGGATGGTCTCTGGAAACACCATATATTTT
d_call: -; v_call: TRBV6-2/TRBV6-3; cdr3_length: 14; j_call: TRBJ1-5; clone_size: -; cdr3_aa: CASSYGRVAQPQHF; cdr3_nt: TGTGCCAGCAGTTACGGCAGGGTGGCTCAGCCCCAGCATTTT
d_call: -; v_call: TRBV7-9; cdr3_length: 17; j_call: TRBJ1-4; clone_size: -; cdr3_aa: CASSLTGLSPTNEKLFF; cdr3_nt: TGTGCCAGCAGCTTAACTGGACTTTCACCAACTAATGAAAAACTGTTTTTT
d_call: -; v_call: TRBV7-3; cdr3_length: 14; j_call: TRBJ1-1; clone_size: -; cdr3_aa: CASSLSAGNTEAFF; cdr3_nt: TGTGCCAGCAGCTTATCCGCGGGGAACACTGAAGCTTTCTTT
d_call: -; v_call: TRBV18; cdr3_length: 18; j_call: TRBJ1-2; clone_size: -; cdr3_aa: CASSPVSPGSLANYGYTF; cdr3_nt: TGTGCCAGCTCACCTGTCTCACCCGGCAGCCTAGCTAACTATGGCTACACCTTC
d_call: -; v_call: TRBV18; cdr3_length: 14; j_call: TRBJ1-5; clone_size: -; cdr3_aa: CASSPPTGAQPQHF; cdr3_nt: TGTGCCAGCTCACCTCCGACCGGAGCTCAGCCCCAGCATTTT
d_call: -; v_call: TRBV4-2; cdr3_length: 14; j_call: TRBJ1-2; clone_size: -; cdr3_aa: CASSQEGAWGGYTF; cdr3_nt: TGTGCCAGCAGCCAAGAGGGGGCCTGGGGTGGCTACACCTTC
d_call: -; v_call: TRBV7-9; cdr3_length: 14; j_call: TRBJ1-1; clone_size: -; cdr3_aa: CASSVAGGDTEAFF; cdr3_nt: TGTGCCAGCAGCGTCGCCGGGGGAGACACTGAAGCTTTCTTT
d_call: -; v_call: TRBV2; cdr3_length: 14; j_call: TRBJ1-6; clone_size: once; cdr3_aa: CASRWYSDNSPLHF; cdr3_nt: TGTGCCAGCAGGTGGTACAGTGATAATTCACCCCTCCACTTT
d_call: TRBD1; v_call: TRBV27; cdr3_length: 13; j_call: TRBJ1-2; clone_size: -; cdr3_aa: CASSFGQDYGYTF; cdr3_nt: TGTGCCAGCAGTTTCGGACAGGATTATGGCTACACCTTC
d_call: -; v_call: TRBV13; cdr3_length: 14; j_call: TRBJ1-2; clone_size: -; cdr3_aa: CASSPQGYAGGYTF; cdr3_nt: TGTGCCAGCAGCCCCCAGGGCTACGCCGGTGGCTACACCTTC
d_call: TRBD1; v_call: TRBV7-9; cdr3_length: 14; j_call: TRBJ2-5; clone_size: -; cdr3_aa: CASSRQGNEETQYF; cdr3_nt: TGTGCCAGCAGCCGACAGGGGAATGAGGAGACCCAGTACTTC